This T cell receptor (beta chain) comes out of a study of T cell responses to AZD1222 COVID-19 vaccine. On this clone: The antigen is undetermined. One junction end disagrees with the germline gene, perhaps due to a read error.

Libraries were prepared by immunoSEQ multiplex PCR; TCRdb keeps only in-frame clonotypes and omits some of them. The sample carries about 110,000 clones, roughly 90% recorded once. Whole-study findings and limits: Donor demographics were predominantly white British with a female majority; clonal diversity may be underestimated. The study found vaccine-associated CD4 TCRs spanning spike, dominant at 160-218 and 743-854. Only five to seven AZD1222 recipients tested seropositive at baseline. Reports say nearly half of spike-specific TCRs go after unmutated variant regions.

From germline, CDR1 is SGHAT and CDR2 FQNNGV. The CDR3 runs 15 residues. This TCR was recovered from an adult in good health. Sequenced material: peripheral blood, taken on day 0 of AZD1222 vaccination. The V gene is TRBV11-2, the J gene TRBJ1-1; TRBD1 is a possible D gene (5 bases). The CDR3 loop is CASTLRDGGSAEAFF. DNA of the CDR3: TGTGCCAGCACCTTAAGGGACGGCGGTTCCGCTGAAGCTTTCTTT.